What follows are 13 T cell receptor beta chains derived from one specimen sequenced in a study of blood T cell repertoires in COVID-19. Libraries were prepared by immunoSEQ multiplex PCR; TCRdb keeps only in-frame clonotypes and omits some of them. Among 400,000 to 500,000 clones listed, nearly 90% were seen once. Sequenced input: PBMCs or T cells enriched from blood (not recorded which). These receptors all come from a woman between 18 and 29 years old who had been exposed to COVID-19.

V gene TRBV4-1 combines with J gene TRBJ2-1, with 8 bases matching TRBD2. There are 16 residues in the CDR3. After removal of 0 bases from V and 10 bases from J, the junction contained 11 bases not matched to a gene. The germline V gene has CDR1 MGHRA and CDR2 YSYEKL. CDR3 residues: CASSQDTSGLTGEQFF. For the CDR3, the DNA is TGCGCCAGCAGCCAAGATACTAGCGGCCTCACAGGGGAGCAGTTCTTC.

This chain joins TRBV27 and TRBJ1-1; D might be TRBD1 (5 bases). Trimming stripped 2 bases from V and 6 bases from J, with 10 bases between. There are 13 residues in the CDR3. Germline V lookup: CDR1 MNHEY, CDR2 SMNVEV (reference sequence). CDR3 nucleotides: TGTGCCAGCAGTTTAGGGGGGATCGCTGAAGCTTTCTTT. Translated, it gives CASSLGGIAEAFF.

V gene TRBV5-1 combines with J gene TRBJ2-5; 11 bases match TRBD2. V lost 1 base, J lost 4 bases, and 12 bases stayed unmatched. The CDR3 contains 18 residues. The germline V gene has CDR1 SGHRS and CDR2 YFSETQ. This CDR3 is CASSLSPPSGGTGETQYF. Here the CDR3 DNA reads TGCGCCAGCAGCTTGAGCCCCCCTAGCGGGGGGACGGGAGAGACCCAGTACTTC.

The chain recombines TRBV11-2 with TRBJ2-7; 10 bases fit TRBD2. The CDR3 covers 15 residues. Germline CDR1 is SGHAT and CDR2 is FQNNGV. Losses at the gene ends were 3 bases for V and 5 bases for J; bases not matched to a gene: 7. The CDR3 spells CASSFLLGLADEQYF. The CDR3 coding sequence is TGTGCCAGCAGCTTTTTATTAGGACTAGCGGACGAGCAGTACTTC.

The chain uses TRBV6-5 and TRBJ2-1, with 8 positions matching TRBD2. The CDR3 contains 15 residues. With V trimmed by 6 bases and J by 6 bases, 10 bases remained unmatched. In germline, CDR1 is MNHEY, CDR2 SVGAGI. The CDR3: CASSPPRLAINEQFF. CDR3 in DNA: TGTGCCAGCAGCCCACCGAGACTAGCGATCAATGAGCAGTTCTTC.

This chain links TRBV27 with TRBJ2-3; 7 bases are a match to TRBD2. The CDR3 has 14 amino acids. Trimming removed 4 bases from V and 2 bases from J; junction bases left unmatched: 3. Per germline, CDR1 MNHEY and CDR2 SMNVEV (reference sequence). CDR3 sequence: CASSSGLDTDTQYF. DNA for the CDR3: TGTGCCAGCAGTTCCGGACTAGACACAGATACGCAGTATTTT.

This clone has a single count. The CDR3 is CASSYGASTQETQYF. CDR3 nucleotide sequence: TGTGCCAGCAGTTACGGGGCTAGTACCCAAGAGACCCAGTACTTC. The V and J genes are TRBV6-5 and TRBJ2-5; maybe TRBD1 (5 bases). The CDR3 has 15 residues. V lost 2 bases to trimming and J lost 1 base, with 11 bases between them. CDR1 and CDR2 from the germline V gene are MNHEY and SVGAGI.

Ten or more counts support this clone. The chain carries TRBV5-4 and TRBJ1-2; TRBD1 matches 10 bases. Germline CDR1 reads SGHNT; CDR2 reads YYREEE (reference sequence). V shed 4 bases, J shed 4 bases, and the junction held 4 bases outside the gene matches. CDR3 length equals 14 residues. The CDR3 sequence: CASSGGDRGYGYTF. The CDR3 DNA reads as TGTGCCAGCAGCGGGGGGGACAGGGGCTATGGCTACACCTTC.

This clone was seen a single time. The rearrangement links TRBV30 to TRBJ1-6; D remains ambiguous. Germline V gene lookup returns CDR1 GTSNPN and CDR2 SVGIG (reference sequence). V lost 4 bases to trimming and J lost 7 bases, with 20 bases between them. CDR3 length: 16 amino acids. CDR3 region: CAWTRWRAVGNSPLHF. The DNA for the CDR3 is TGTGCCTGGACGAGATGGAGGGCGGTAGGAAATTCACCCCTCCACTTT.

The rearrangement links TRBV13 to TRBJ2-6; D is possibly TRBD1 (7 bases). With 1 base removed from V and 1 base from J, the gap between germline ends came to 14 bases. The germline CDR1 and CDR2 sequences are PRHDT and FYEKMQ (reference sequence). The length of the CDR3 is 18 residues. Here the CDR3 reads CASSLAAGGSSGANVLTF. As DNA, the CDR3 is TGTGCCAGCAGCTTAGCCGCAGGGGGGTCTTCTGGGGCCAACGTCCTGACTTTC.

The chain employs TRBV18 and TRBJ2-5; 9 nucleotides agree with TRBD1. Looked up from germline, CDR1 is KGHSH and CDR2 is LQKENI. This CDR3 comprises 14 residues. Losses at the gene ends were 3 bases for V and 7 bases for J; bases not matched to a gene: 6. This CDR3 is CASSPGQGFGTQYF. The CDR3 nucleotides are TGTGCCAGCTCACCGGGACAGGGATTCGGGACCCAGTACTTC.

The chain is built from TRBV3-1 (or the pseudogene TRBV3-2) and TRBJ1-5; D is perhaps TRBD1 (6 bases). V was pared by 4 bases and J by 5 bases, with 12 bases between. The CDR3 is 14 residues long. CDR1 and CDR2 from the germline V gene are LGHDT and YNNKEL (reference sequence). CDR3 sequence reads: CASSPGQLDQPQHF. The DNA of the CDR3 is TGTGCCAGCAGCCCGGGACAATTGGATCAGCCCCAGCATTTT.

This chain uses TRBV12-3 or TRBV12-4 with TRBJ1-6; unclear D gene. V lost 1 base, J lost 10 bases, and 8 bases lay in between. This CDR3 has 13 amino acids. This CDR3 is CASSLGTQSPLHF. CDR3 nucleotide sequence: TGTGCCAGCAGTTTAGGTACACAGTCACCCCTCCACTTT.